This T cell receptor beta chain was recorded in a study of blood T cell repertoires in COVID-19. Study details: T cells, B-cell-depleted T cells, or PBMCs provided the cDNA or gDNA that served as material.

The authors' processing: Reference gene primers were amplified, and this amplification served to estimate nucleated cell counts. Method: immunoSEQ multiplex PCR; TCRdb's copy keeps in-frame clones and lacks some. That table furnishes V, J and clone size, whereas the DNA furnished D and trimming. This table has tens of thousands of clones, approximately 75% appearing once. Many counts were recorded for this clone. V dropped 0 bases and J dropped 0 bases, with 8 bases sitting between them. The CDR3 extends over 15 amino acids. Germline CDR1 reads MGHRA; CDR2 reads YSYEKL. The V and J genes are TRBV4-1 and TRBJ1-1; D is ambiguous. The clonotype was recovered from a woman in her sixties or seventies with acute or convalescent COVID-19. Sequenced material: peripheral blood. The CDR3 region is CASSQEPVMNTEAFF. The CDR3 coding sequence is TGCGCCAGCAGCCAAGAACCAGTTATGAACACTGAAGCTTTCTTT.